This TCR beta chain was obtained from a study of shared clonotypes between healthy human individuals. Trimming stripped 1 base from V and 2 bases from J, with 17 bases between. Per germline, CDR1 SEHNR and CDR2 FQNEAQ (reference sequence). The CDR3 runs 17 residues. Here immunoSEQ multiplex PCR was the method, and the copy in TCRdb shows in-frame clones only, minus some. The sample consists of about 1.1 million clones, 78% of them appearing once. This rearrangement joins TRBV7-9 to TRBJ1-2, with D uncertain. This TCR was recovered from a man between 18 and 29 years old in good health. Some clones in this sample may be carry-over from other donors' samples. Sequencing was done on a sample of memory CD4+ T cells from PBMCs. Subset defined: CD45RA-negative fraction. The CDR3 DNA reads as TGTGCCAGCAGCTTAGAGAGTTACGGCCGATGGAACTATGGCTACACCTTC. It translates to CASSLESYGRWNYGYTF. The complete variable domain, with remaining parts taken from reference TRBV7-9 and TRBJ1-2, reads DTGVSQNPRHKITKRGQNVTFRCDPISEHNRLYWYRQTLGQGPEFLTYFQNEAQLEKSRLLSDRFSAERPKGSFSTLEIQRTEQGDSAMYLCASSLESYGRWNYGYTFGSGTRLTVV.